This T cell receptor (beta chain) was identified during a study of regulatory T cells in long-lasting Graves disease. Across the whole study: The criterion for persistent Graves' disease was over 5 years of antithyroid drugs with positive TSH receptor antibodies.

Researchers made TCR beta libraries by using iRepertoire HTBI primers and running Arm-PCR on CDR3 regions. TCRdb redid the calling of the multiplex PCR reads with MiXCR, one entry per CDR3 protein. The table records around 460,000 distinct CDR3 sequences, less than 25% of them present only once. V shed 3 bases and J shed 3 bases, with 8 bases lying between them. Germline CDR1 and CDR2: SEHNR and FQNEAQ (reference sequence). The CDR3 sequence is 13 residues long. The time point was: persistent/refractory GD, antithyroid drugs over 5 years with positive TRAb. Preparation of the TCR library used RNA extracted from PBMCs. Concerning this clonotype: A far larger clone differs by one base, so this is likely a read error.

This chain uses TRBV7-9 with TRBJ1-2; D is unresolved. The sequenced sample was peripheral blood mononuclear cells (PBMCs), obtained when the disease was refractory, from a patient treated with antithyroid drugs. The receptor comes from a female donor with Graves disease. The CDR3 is CASSLGCDYGYTF. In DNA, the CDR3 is TGTGCCAGCAGCTTGGGCTGTGACTATGGCTACACCTTC.